The present entry profiles one T cell receptor (beta chain) with its context. Its target is unknown. Isolated RNA was reverse transcribed into cDNA used as the sequencing template. Libraries were prepared by immunoSEQ multiplex PCR; TCRdb keeps only in-frame clonotypes and omits some of them. The sample carries about 200,000 clones, just over 55% recorded once. The germline CDR1 and CDR2 sequences are GTSNPN and SVGIG (reference sequence). The length of the CDR3 is 13 residues. The ends were cut back, 7 bases at V and 10 bases at J, with 22 bases in the middle. The sample originates from a study of CD8+ T cells in alopecia areata. Study observations and caveats: Affected lesional scalp, above all in alopecia totalis/universalis, was more clonal than normal scalp.

The sample was CD8+ T cells sorted from blood. The receptor was isolated from a human donor in good health. The chain recombines TRBV30 with TRBJ1-1; a possible D gene is TRBD1 (5 bases). The CDR3 DNA sequence: TGTGCCTTCTATGTAGGGGCCAACCGGGGAGCTTTCTTT. It codes for CAFYVGANRGAFF.